This T cell receptor beta chain was profiled in a study of blood T cell repertoires in COVID-19 (dated by TCRdb to 2018 to 2021). Regarding the complete study: Collaborator samples came from the United States, Italy and Spain and covered acute and convalescent phases of COVID-19. The repertoires were released in a freely available public database meant as a resource for research on the immune response to SARS-CoV-2. The prospective study material was composed of cDNA or gDNA derived from T cells, B-cell-depleted T cells, or PBMCs. Subjects who had been exposed to COVID-19, were actively infected with it, or had recovered from it provided the deeply sampled blood TCRbeta repertoires that made up the dataset. Samples came from the ongoing ImmuneRACE study (first 160 participants) plus 1,254 subjects from 6 global collaborators. A de-identified subject ID, COVID-19 status, age in years and sex were almost always included in the sample metadata. Where HLA class I and class II types were available, the types were taken from metadata supplied by the sample provider, not from assay-based typing.

Overall study results and their limits: The amount of clinical and demographic metadata varied by source and participant and was provided uncurated.

TCRbeta CDR3 regions were amplified from genomic DNA using the immunoSEQ Assay, a bias-controlled multiplex PCR. The study's own analysis went as follows. Nucleated cell counts per sample were estimated from amplification of reference gene primers within the assay. To quantify the absolute abundance of each unique TCRbeta CDR3 rearrangement, sequence reads were collapsed and filtered. For each sample, productive Simpson clonality was calculated by taking the square root of Simpson's diversity index across productive rearrangements. TCRdb mirrors the immuneACCESS table, restricted to in-frame sequences. Some clones are absent from its copies; in checked studies, under half trace to an unresolved V gene, and the reason for the others is unknown. V, J and clone size are those of that table, while D and trimming were read from the DNA. The sample table holds about 280,000 clones, of which about 89% were seen once. Clones ranked in the top ten supply about 0.94% of the sample.

A note on this clone: Its cognate antigen has yet to be identified. Per-base qualities were not stored, and no clone one base away is much larger.

Taken from cysteine to phenylalanine, the CDR3 has 16 residues. CDR3 DNA only is kept here, 48 bases in frame from base 1. The germline V gene provides CDR1 SGHTA and CDR2 FQGNSA. Deletion took 1 base off V and 1 base off J, with a span of 12 bases between the germline ends. Samples from volunteer blood donors who had recovered from COVID-19 were contributed by a second Seattle source. The collaborating institutions used their own protocols to collect whole blood in K2EDTA tubes. For TCRbeta analysis, collaborator samples were shipped as frozen whole blood, as isolated PBMCs, or as DNA extracted from either sample type.

Recombination connected TRBV7-2 to TRBJ2-3, with a tentative D gene TRBD1 over 5 matching bases. The sample consisted of peripheral blood. The receptor was derived from a woman between 40 and 50 years old who had recovered from COVID-19. The nucleotide sequence reads TGTGCCAGCAGCTTAGGGCAGGGATTCGGCACAGATACGCAGTATTTT. Its product reads: CASSLGQGFGTDTQYF.